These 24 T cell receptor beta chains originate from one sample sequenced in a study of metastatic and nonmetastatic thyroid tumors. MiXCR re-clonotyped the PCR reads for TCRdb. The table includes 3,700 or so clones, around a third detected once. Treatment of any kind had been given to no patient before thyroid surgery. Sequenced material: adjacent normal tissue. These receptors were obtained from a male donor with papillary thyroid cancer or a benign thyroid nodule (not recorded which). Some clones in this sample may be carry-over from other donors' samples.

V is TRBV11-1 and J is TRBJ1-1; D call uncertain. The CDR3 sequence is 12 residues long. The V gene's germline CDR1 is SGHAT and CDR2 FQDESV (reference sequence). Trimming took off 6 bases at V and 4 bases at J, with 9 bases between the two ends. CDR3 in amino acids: CASSLVGTEAFF. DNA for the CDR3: TGTGCCAGCAGTCTTGTCGGCACTGAAGCTTTCTTT.

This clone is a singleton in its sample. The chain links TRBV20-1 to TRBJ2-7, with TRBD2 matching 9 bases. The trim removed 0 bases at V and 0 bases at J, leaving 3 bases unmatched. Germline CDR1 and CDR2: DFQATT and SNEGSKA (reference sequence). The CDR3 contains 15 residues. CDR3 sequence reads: CSARDYSGSSYEQYF. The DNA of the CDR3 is TGCAGTGCTAGAGATTATAGCGGGAGCTCCTACGAGCAGTACTTC.

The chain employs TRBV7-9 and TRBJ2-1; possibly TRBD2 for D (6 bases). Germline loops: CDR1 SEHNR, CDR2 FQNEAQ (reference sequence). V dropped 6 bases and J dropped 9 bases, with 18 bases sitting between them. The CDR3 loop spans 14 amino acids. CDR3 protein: CASRTGTYLSEQFF. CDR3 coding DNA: TGTGCCAGCAGGACTGGGACTTACTTGAGTGAGCAGTTCTTC. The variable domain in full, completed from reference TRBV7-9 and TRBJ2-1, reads DTGVSQNPRHKITKRGQNVTFRCDPISEHNRLYWYRQTLGQGPEFLTYFQNEAQLEKSRLLSDRFSAERPKGSFSTLEIQRTEQGDSAMYLCASRTGTYLSEQFFGPGTRLTVL.

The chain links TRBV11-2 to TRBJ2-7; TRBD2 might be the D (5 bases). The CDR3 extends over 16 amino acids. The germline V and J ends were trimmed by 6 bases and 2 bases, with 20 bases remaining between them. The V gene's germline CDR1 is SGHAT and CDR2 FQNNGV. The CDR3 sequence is CASRSYWRSRAYEQYV. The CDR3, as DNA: TGTGCCAGCAGAAGTTATTGGCGATCGAGGGCCTACGAGCAGTACGTC.

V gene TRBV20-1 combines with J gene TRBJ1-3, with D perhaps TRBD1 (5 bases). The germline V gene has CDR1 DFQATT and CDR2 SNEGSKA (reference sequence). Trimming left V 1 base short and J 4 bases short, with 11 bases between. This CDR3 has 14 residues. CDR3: CSARVGARGNTIYF. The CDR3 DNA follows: TGCAGTGCTAGAGTTGGGGCGAGGGGAAACACCATATATTTT.

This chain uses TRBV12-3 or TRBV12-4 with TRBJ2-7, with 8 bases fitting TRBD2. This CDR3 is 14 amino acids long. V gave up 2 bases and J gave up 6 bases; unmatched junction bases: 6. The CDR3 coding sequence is TGTGCCAGCAGTTTAAAAGCGGGGGCATCCGAGCAGTACTTC. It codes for CASSLKAGASEQYF.

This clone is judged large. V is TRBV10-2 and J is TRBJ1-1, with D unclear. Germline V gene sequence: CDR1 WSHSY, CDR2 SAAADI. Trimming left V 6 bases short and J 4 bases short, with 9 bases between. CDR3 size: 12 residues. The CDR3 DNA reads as TGCGCCAGCAGGATCCTGAGCACTGAAGCTTTCTTT. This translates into CASRILSTEAFF.

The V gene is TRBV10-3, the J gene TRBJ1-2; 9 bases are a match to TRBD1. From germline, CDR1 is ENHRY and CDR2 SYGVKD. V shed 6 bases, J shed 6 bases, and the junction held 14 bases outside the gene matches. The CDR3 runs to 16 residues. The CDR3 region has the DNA TGTGCCATCAGCACAGGGGGCGGGGGAATAGGTAATGGCTACACCTTC. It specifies CAISTGGGGIGNGYTF.

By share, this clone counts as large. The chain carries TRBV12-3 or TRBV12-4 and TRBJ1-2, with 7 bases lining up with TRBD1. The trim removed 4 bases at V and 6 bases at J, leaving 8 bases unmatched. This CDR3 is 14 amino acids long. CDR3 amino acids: CASSSHRQGHGYTF. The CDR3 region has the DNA TGTGCCAGCAGTTCCCACCGACAGGGCCATGGCTACACCTTC.

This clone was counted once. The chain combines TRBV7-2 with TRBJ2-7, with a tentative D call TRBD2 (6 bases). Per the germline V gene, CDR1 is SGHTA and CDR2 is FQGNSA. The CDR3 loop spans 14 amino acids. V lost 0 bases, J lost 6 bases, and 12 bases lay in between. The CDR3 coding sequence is TGTGCCAGCAGCTTAGCCACTAGCTCGGGCGAGCAGTACTTC. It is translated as CASSLATSSGEQYF.

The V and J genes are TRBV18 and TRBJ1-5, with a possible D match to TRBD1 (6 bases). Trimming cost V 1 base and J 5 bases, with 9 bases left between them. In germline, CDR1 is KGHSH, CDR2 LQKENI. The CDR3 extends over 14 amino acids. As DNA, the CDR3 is TGTGCCAGCTCACCACTTCCAGGGGATCAGCCCCAGCATTTT. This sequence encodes CASSPLPGDQPQHF.

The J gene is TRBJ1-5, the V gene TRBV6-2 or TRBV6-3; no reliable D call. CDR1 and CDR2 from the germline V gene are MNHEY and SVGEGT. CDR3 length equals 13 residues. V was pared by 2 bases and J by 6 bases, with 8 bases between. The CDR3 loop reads CASSYEGSQPQHF. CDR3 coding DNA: TGTGCCAGCAGTTACGAGGGATCTCAGCCCCAGCATTTT.

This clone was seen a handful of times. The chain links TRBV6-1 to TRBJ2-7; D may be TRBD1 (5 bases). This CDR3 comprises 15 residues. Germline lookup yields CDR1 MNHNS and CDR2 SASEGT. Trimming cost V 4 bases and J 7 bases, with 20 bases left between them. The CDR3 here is CASSVRGNNPGEQYF. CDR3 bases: TGTGCCAGCAGTGTTAGGGGAAACAACCCCGGGGAGCAGTACTTC.

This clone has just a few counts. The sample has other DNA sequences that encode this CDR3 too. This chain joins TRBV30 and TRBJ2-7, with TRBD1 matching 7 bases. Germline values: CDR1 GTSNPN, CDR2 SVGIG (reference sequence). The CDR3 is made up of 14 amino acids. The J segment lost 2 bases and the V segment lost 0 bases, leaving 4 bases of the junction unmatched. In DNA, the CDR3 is TGTGCCTGGAGTGTTTCCGGGACAGCCTACGAGCAGTACTTC. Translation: CAWSVSGTAYEQYF.

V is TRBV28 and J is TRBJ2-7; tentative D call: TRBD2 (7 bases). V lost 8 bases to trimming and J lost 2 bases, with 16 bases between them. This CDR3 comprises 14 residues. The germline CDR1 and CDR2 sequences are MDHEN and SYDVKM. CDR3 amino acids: CASSEAGAPYEQYF. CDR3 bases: TGTGCCAGCTCCGAGGCGGGGGCCCCCTACGAGCAGTACTTC. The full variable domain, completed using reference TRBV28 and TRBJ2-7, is DVKVTQSSRYLVKRTGEKVFLECVQDMDHENMFWYRQDPGLGLRLIYFSYDVKMKEKGDIPEGYSVSREKKERFSLILESASTNQTSMYLCASSEAGAPYEQYFGPGTRLTVT.

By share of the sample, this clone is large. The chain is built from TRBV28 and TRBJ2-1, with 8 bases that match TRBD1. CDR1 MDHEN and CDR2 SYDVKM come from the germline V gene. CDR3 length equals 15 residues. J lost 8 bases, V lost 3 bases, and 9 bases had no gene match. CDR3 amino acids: CASSFSHRGDDEQFF. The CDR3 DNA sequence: TGTGCCAGCAGTTTCTCTCACAGGGGGGACGATGAGCAGTTCTTC.

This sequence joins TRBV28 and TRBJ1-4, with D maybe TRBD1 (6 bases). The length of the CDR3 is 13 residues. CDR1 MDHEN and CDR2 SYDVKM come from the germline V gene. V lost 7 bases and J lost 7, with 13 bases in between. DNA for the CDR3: TGTGCCAGCACCCCCGGGGGCAGTGAAAAACTGTTTTTT. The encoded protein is CASTPGGSEKLFF.

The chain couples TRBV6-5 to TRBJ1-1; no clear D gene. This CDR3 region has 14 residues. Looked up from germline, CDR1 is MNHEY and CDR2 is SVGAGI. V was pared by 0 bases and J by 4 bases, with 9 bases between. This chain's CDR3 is CASSYSGPGTEAFF. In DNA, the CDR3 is TGTGCCAGCAGTTACTCGGGTCCAGGCACTGAAGCTTTCTTT.

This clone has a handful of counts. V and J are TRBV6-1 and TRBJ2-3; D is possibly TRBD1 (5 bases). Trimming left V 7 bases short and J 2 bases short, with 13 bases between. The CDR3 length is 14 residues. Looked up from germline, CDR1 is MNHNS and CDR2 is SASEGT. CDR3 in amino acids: CASTSTGDTDTQYF. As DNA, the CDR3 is TGTGCCAGCACCTCTACAGGAGACACAGATACGCAGTATTTT.

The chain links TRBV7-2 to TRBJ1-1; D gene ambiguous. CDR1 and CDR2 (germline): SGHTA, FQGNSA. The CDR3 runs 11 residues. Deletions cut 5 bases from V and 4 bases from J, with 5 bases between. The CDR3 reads CASSRFTEAFF. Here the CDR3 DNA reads TGTGCCAGCAGCCGATTCACTGAAGCTTTCTTT.

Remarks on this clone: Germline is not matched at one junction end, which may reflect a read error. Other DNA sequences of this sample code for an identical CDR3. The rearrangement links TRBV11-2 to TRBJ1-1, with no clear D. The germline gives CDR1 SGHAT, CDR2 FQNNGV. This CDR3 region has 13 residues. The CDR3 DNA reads TGCGCCAGCAGCTTATGGGGGAACACTGAAGCTTTCTTT. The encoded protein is CASSLWGNTEAFF.

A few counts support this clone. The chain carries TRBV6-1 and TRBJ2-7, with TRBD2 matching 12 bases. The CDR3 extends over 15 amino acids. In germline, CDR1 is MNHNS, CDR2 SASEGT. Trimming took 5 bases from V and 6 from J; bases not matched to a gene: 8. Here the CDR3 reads CASSKGGTSGFEQYF. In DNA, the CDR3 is TGTGCCAGCAGTAAAGGAGGGACTAGCGGGTTCGAGCAGTACTTC.

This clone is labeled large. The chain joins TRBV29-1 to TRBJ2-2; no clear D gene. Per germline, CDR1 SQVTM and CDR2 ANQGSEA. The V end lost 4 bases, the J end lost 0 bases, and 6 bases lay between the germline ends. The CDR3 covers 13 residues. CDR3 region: CSVGSSNTGELFF. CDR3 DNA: TGCAGCGTTGGGAGTTCGAACACCGGGGAGCTGTTTTTT.

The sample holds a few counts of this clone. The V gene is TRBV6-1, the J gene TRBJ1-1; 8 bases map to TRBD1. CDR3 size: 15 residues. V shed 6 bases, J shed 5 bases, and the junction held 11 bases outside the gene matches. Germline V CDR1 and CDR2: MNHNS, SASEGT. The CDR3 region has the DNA TGTGCCAGCAGACGCACAGGGGGGTTTGGAACTGAAGCTTTCTTT. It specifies CASRRTGGFGTEAFF.